The 6 T cell receptor beta chains below were found in one sample sequenced in a study of naive and memory T cell subsets. An equimolar mix of two oligonucleotides served as the beta constant-region primer for TRBC1 and TRBC2. TCRdb called the UMI-ligation and nested PCR reads again in MiXCR, with one record for every CDR3 protein. The data hold about 80,000 distinct CDR3 sequences, with 13% observed a single time. Sequencing was done on a sample of central memory CD4+ T cells from blood. Receptor source: a human donor in good health.

The sample holds many counts of this clonotype. The chain couples TRBV24-1 to TRBJ2-1, with D hard to call. The CDR3 has 13 amino acids. V was clipped by 7 bases and J by 0 bases, with 6 bases between them. From germline, CDR1 is KGHDR and CDR2 SFDVKD. This chain's CDR3 is CATSESSYNEQFF. DNA for the CDR3: TGTGCCACCAGCGAGAGCTCCTACAATGAGCAGTTCTTC.

The V and J genes are TRBV5-1 and TRBJ1-1; no firm D call. The CDR3 loop spans 14 amino acids. V was shortened by 2 bases and J by 2 bases, with 10 bases between the two germline ends. CDR1 is SGHRS and CDR2 is YFSETQ in the germline V gene. The CDR3 spells CASSFTSSNTEAFF. CDR3 in DNA: TGCGCCAGCAGCTTCACTTCGAGTAACACTGAAGCTTTCTTT.

This clonotype came up a few times. The rearrangement joins TRBV5-1 to TRBJ2-5, with TRBD1 as a possible D gene (6 bases). Deletions cut 2 bases from V and 3 bases from J, with 17 bases between. The CDR3 contains 16 residues. CDR1 is SGHRS, CDR2 YFSETQ, per germline. The CDR3 spells CASSFFPPRTEETQYF. The CDR3 nucleotides read TGCGCCAGCAGCTTTTTCCCACCCCGGACAGAAGAGACCCAGTACTTC.

In regard to this clonotype: One base away lies a much larger clone, so this may be a sequencing read error. This chain's CDR3 is CASRVGGSSYEQYF. CDR3 nucleotide sequence: TGTGCCAGCAGGGTGGGAGGTTCATCCTACGAGCAGTACTTC. The chain has TRBV6-2 or TRBV6-3 and TRBJ2-7, with a weak D call TRBD2 (6 bases). Germline values: CDR1 MNHEY, CDR2 SVGEGT. The CDR3 totals 14 residues. Trimming removed 6 bases from V and 1 base from J, with 13 bases in between.

In its sample, this clonotype was seen a few times. This chain links TRBV6-5 with TRBJ1-3; D not resolved. This CDR3 comprises 16 residues. Per the germline V gene, CDR1 is MNHEY and CDR2 is SVGAGI. Trimming removed 4 bases from V and 0 bases from J, with 13 bases in between. CDR3 in amino acids: CASSFARGSSGNTIYF. Written as DNA, the CDR3 is TGTGCCAGCAGTTTCGCTCGAGGCAGCTCTGGAAACACCATATATTTT.

The V gene is TRBV5-6, the J gene TRBJ1-5, with 7 bases fitting TRBD1. The V and J ends lost 3 bases and 5 bases, in that order; junction bases with no gene match: 8. CDR1 SGHDT and CDR2 YYEEEE come from the germline V gene. The CDR3 length is 15 residues. The CDR3 region is CASSSSGQMYQPQHF. The CDR3 DNA reads as TGTGCCAGCAGCTCTTCGGGACAGATGTATCAGCCCCAGCATTTT.